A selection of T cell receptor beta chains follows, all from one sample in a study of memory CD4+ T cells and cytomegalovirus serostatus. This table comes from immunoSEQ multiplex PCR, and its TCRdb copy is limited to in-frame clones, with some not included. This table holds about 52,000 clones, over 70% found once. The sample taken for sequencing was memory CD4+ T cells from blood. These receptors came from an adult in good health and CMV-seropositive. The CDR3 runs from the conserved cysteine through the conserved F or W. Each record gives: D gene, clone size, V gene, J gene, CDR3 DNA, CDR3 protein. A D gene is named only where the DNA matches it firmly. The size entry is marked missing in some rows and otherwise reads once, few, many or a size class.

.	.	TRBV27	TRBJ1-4	TGTGCCAGCAGTTTTGACGGGGGTGAAAAACTGTTTTTT	CASSFDGGEKLFF
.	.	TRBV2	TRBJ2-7	TGTGCCAGCAGTCCTCCCTTCATCGACGAGCAGTACTTC	CASSPPFIDEQYF
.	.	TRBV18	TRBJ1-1	TGTGCCAGCTCAGGCGGGCTCGACACTGAAGCTTTCTTT	CASSGGLDTEAFF
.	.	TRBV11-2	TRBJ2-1	TGTGCCAGCAGCCCCGGGCTCTTGAATGAGCAGTTCTTC	CASSPGLLNEQFF
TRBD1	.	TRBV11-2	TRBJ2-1	TGTGCCAGCAGCACCCGGACAGGGCCTTCCTACAATGAGCAGTTCTTC	CASSTRTGPSYNEQFF
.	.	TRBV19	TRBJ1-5	TGTGCCAGTAGTATAGATGAATTTCAGCCCCAGCATTTT	CASSIDEFQPQHF
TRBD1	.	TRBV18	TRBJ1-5	TGTGCCAGCTCACCACCGGGACAGGGGGGAGGCAATCAGCCCCAGCATTTT	CASSPPGQGGGNQPQHF
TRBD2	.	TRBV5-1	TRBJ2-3	TGCGCCAGCAGCTCAACTAGCGGGAGTACAGATACGCAGTATTTT	CASSSTSGSTDTQYF
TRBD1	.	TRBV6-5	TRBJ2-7	TGTGCCAGCAGCCGAAACGCCGGGACAGGGCCGGAGCAGTACTTC	CASSRNAGTGPEQYF
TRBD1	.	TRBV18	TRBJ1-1	TGTGCCAGCTCAGGCTCGACAGGGGGAAACACTGAAGCTTTCTTT	CASSGSTGGNTEAFF
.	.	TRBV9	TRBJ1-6	TGTGCCAGCAGCGTCACCCCAAGCTCCTATAATTCACCCCTCCACTTT	CASSVTPSSYNSPLHF
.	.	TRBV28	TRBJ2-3	TGTGCCAGCAGCGTGGCGGTAGATACGCAGTATTTT	CASSVAVDTQYF
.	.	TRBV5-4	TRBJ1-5	TGTGCCAGCAGCTCCCCTAATCAGCCCCAGCATTTT	CASSSPNQPQHF
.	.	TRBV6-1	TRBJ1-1	TGTGCCAGCAGTGAAGTCGACATGTGGGATGAAGCTTTCTTT	CASSEVDMWDEAFF
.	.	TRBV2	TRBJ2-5	TGTGCCAGCAGTAAACAGCGGAGGGAGACCCAGTACTTC	CASSKQRRETQYF
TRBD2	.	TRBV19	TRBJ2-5	TGTGCCAGTGCGGAGGAGCGGGGGGCAAAGGAGACCCAGTACTTC	CASAEERGAKETQYF
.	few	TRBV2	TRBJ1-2	TGTGCCAGCAGCGAACATTTGGACATCCCATATGGCTACACCTTC	CASSEHLDIPYGYTF
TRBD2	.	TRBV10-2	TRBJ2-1	TGCGCCAGCAGTGAGTCATCTAGCGGCCCCTACAATGAGCAGTTCTTC	CASSESSSGPYNEQFF
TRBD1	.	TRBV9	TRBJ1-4	TGTGCCAGCAGCCCGGACAGGAGTAGGGAAAAACTGTTTTTT	CASSPDRSREKLFF
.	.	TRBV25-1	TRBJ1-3	TGTGCCAGCAGTGATTGGACAGCTGGGGAGGGTGGAAACACCATATATTTT	CASSDWTAGEGGNTIYF
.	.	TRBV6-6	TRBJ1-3	TGTGCCAGCAGTTACTCGATGAGGCAGGGGAACACCATATATTTT	CASSYSMRQGNTIYF